A selection of T cell receptor beta chains follows, all from one sample in a study of blood T cells in healthy people across ages. MiXCR, run by TCRdb on the 5' RACE reads, gives a single entry per CDR3 protein. The table shows roughly 560,000 distinct CDR3 sequences, with less than 25% occurring only once. This sample also belongs to another study, concerning T cells of mothers and their children.

The sample taken for sequencing was blood. These receptors were obtained from a boy younger than 18 in good health. The CDR3 runs from the conserved cysteine through the conserved F or W. A D gene is named only where the DNA matches it firmly. Not every row has a clone size; where given, it reads once, few, many or a size class.

j_gene,len,d_gene,v_gene,abundance,CDR3aa,CDR3nt
TRBJ2-4,15,.,TRBV29-1,many,CSVEDGTRAKNIQYF,TGCAGCGTTGAAGACGGGACCAGGGCCAAAAACATTCAGTACTTC
TRBJ2-5,12,.,TRBV12-3/TRBV12-4,few,CASGGPQETQYF,TGTGCCAGCGGAGGACCCCAAGAGACCCAGTACTTC
TRBJ1-3,15,TRBD1,TRBV7-8,few,CASSGTGVSGNTIYF,TGTGCCAGCAGCGGCACAGGGGTCTCTGGAAACACCATATATTTT
TRBJ1-1,14,.,TRBV29-1,few,CSYPGGSINTEAFF,TGCAGCTACCCCGGGGGGTCAATTAACACTGAAGCTTTCTTT
TRBJ2-2,16,TRBD2,TRBV19,few,CASSGLAGDYTGELFF,TGTGCCAGTAGCGGACTAGCGGGTGACTACACCGGGGAGCTGTTTTTT
TRBJ2-2,18,TRBD1,TRBV5-5,.,CASSPRGRNGANTGELFF,TGTGCCAGCAGCCCTAGGGGGCGAAACGGGGCGAACACCGGGGAGCTGTTTTTT
TRBJ1-2,14,.,TRBV10-3,.,CAIGGRRVHYGYTF,TGTGCCATCGGTGGACGGAGGGTGCACTATGGCTACACCTTC
TRBJ2-3,13,TRBD1,TRBV11-3,few,CASSRDSSNTQYF,TGTGCCAGCAGCCGGGACAGCTCAAATACGCAGTATTTT
TRBJ2-2,17,TRBD2,TRBV7-8,.,CASSLEPAGVNTGELFF,TGTGCCAGCAGCTTAGAACCAGCGGGAGTAAACACCGGGGAGCTGTTTTTT
TRBJ2-3,17,TRBD2,TRBV6-2/TRBV6-3,few,CASSLAVAGGHTDTQYF,TGTGCCAGCAGTTTGGCAGTAGCGGGCGGGCACACAGATACGCAGTATTTT
TRBJ1-2,11,.,TRBV10-3,few,CAISVPGLLYF,TGTGCCATCAGTGTGCCCGGCCTGCTCTACTTC
TRBJ1-6,13,.,TRBV3-1,.,CASSSRDNSPLHF,TGTGCCAGCAGCTCACGTGATAATTCACCCCTCCACTTT
TRBJ2-3,16,.,TRBV18,.,CASSPPGDRSTDTQYF,TGTGCCAGCTCACCCCCCGGGGACCGGAGCACAGATACGCAGTATTTT
TRBJ2-7,16,TRBD1,TRBV28,.,CASSSPWDRGKGEQYF,TGTGCCAGCAGCAGCCCTTGGGACAGGGGTAAGGGCGAGCAGTACTTC
TRBJ2-5,17,TRBD1,TRBV7-8,few,CASSLGPTGFGGETQYF,TGTGCCAGCAGCTTAGGCCCGACAGGGTTCGGAGGTGAGACCCAGTACTTC
TRBJ1-5,12,.,TRBV12-3/TRBV12-4,.,CASSIKYQPQHF,TGTGCCAGCAGTATCAAGTATCAGCCCCAGCATTTT
TRBJ1-2,15,.,TRBV12-5,.,CASGLGDGLNRGYTF,TGTGCTAGTGGTTTGGGGGACGGACTCAATCGGGGCTACACCTTC
TRBJ2-5,15,.,TRBV12-3/TRBV12-4,few,CASSTYGGSRETQYF,TGTGCCAGCAGTACCTACGGCGGATCCCGAGAGACCCAGTACTTC
TRBJ2-1,16,TRBD2,TRBV29-1,few,CSARGREGLSYNEQFF,TGCAGCGCCCGGGGGCGGGAGGGCCTCTCCTACAATGAGCAGTTCTTC
TRBJ2-7,13,.,TRBV5-1,.,CASSLEAVNEQYF,TGCGCCAGCAGCTTGGAGGCCGTGAACGAGCAGTACTTC
TRBJ2-5,18,.,TRBV7-3,.,CASSLSLIRPTYQETQYF,TGTGCCAGCAGCTTATCCCTAATACGACCAACGTACCAAGAGACCCAGTACTTC
TRBJ2-7,15,TRBD2,TRBV7-2,once,CASSPSGLVSYEQYF,TGTGCCAGCAGCCCTAGCGGGTTAGTCTCCTACGAGCAGTACTTC
TRBJ2-7,15,.,TRBV28,.,CASSLSVLGTYEQYF,TGTGCCAGCAGTTTATCAGTCCTGGGGACTTACGAGCAGTACTTC
TRBJ2-4,18,TRBD2,TRBV7-2,.,CASSPGSGTSGTKNIQYF,TGTGCCAGCAGCCCCGGCTCAGGGACTAGCGGGACCAAAAACATTCAGTACTTC
TRBJ1-1,15,.,TRBV19,.,CASSIDSPPTTEAFF,TGTGCCAGTAGTATAGATTCCCCCCCGACGACTGAAGCTTTCTTT
TRBJ2-2,14,.,TRBV20-1,.,CSARDRRGPGELFF,TGCAGTGCTAGAGATCGGCGAGGGCCTGGGGAGCTGTTTTTT
TRBJ1-4,13,TRBD1,TRBV7-9,.,CASGTATNEKLFF,TGTGCCAGCGGGACAGCAACTAATGAAAAACTGTTTTTT
TRBJ2-5,15,.,TRBV6-6,few,CASSYSIPGAETQYF,TGTGCCAGCAGTTACTCGATTCCGGGGGCAGAGACCCAGTACTTC
TRBJ1-6,15,.,TRBV6-7,.,CASSYCSSYNSPLHF,TGTGCCAGCAGTTATTGTAGCTCCTATAATTCACCCCTCCACTTT
TRBJ2-7,14,.,TRBV25-1,.,CASSERVGGYEQYF,TGTGCCAGCAGTGAAAGGGTAGGGGGGTACGAGCAGTACTTC
TRBJ2-5,16,TRBD2,TRBV11-2,.,CASSLASLADQETQYF,TGTGCCAGCAGCTTAGCTTCACTAGCGGACCAAGAGACCCAGTACTTC
TRBJ2-5,17,TRBD2,TRBV4-3,.,CASSQGMDGGALETQYF,TGCGCCAGCAGCCAAGGCATGGACGGGGGGGCCTTAGAGACCCAGTACTTC
TRBJ1-2,14,.,TRBV7-2,many,CASSLERRNYGYTF,TGTGCCAGCAGCTTGGAGAGGCGGAACTATGGCTACACCTTC
TRBJ1-1,12,.,TRBV14,.,CASSPKLGEAFF,TGTGCCAGCAGCCCCAAGTTGGGGGAAGCTTTCTTT
TRBJ1-4,14,.,TRBV5-1,few,CASSLRYPNEKLFF,TGCGCCAGCAGCTTGAGGTATCCTAATGAAAAACTGTTTTTT
TRBJ2-2,15,.,TRBV7-3,.,CASSFSSSTTGELFF,TGTGCCAGCAGCTTTTCTAGCAGTACAACCGGGGAGCTGTTTTTT